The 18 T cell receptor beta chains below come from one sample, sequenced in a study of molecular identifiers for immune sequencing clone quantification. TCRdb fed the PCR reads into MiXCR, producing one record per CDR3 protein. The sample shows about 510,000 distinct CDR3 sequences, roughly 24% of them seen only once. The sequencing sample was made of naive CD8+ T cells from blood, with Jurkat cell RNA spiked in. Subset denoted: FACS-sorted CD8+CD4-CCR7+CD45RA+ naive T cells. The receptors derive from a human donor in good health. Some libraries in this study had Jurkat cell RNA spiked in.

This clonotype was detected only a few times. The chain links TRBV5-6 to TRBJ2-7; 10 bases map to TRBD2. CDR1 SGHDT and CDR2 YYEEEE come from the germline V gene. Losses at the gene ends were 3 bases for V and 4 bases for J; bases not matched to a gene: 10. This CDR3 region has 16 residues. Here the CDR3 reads CASSWGTSGVLYEQYF. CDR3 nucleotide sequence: TGTGCCAGCAGCTGGGGAACTAGCGGGGTTCTGTACGAGCAGTACTTC.

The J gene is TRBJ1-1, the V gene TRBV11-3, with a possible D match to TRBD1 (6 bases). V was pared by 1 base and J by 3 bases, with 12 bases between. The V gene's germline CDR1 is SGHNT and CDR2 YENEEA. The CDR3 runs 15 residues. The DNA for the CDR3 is TGTGCCAGCAGCTTAGGTGCAGGGGCCGACACTGAAGCTTTCTTT. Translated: CASSLGAGADTEAFF.

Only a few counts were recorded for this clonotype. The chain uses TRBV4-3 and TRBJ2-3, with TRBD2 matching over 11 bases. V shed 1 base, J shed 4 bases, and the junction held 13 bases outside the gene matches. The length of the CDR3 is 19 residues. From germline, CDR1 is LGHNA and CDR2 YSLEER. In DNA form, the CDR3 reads TGCGCCAGCAGCCAAGTTTGGGGCGAACTAGCGGGAGCGGCAGATACGCAGTATTTT. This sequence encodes CASSQVWGELAGAADTQYF.

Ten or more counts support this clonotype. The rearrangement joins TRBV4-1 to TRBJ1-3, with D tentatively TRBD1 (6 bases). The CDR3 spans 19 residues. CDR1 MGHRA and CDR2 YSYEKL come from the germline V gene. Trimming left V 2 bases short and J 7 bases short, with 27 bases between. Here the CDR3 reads CASSQPGAIASLVGNTIYF. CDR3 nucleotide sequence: TGCGCCAGCAGCCAACCGGGGGCGATTGCCTCTCTTGTGGGGAACACCATATATTTT.

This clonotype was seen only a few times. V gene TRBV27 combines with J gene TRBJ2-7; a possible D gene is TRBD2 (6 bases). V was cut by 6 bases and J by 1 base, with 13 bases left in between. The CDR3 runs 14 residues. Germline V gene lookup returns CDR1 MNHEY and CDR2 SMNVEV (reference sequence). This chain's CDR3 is CASRSSGGSYEQYF. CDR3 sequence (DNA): TGTGCCAGCAGATCCTCAGGAGGGTCCTACGAGCAGTACTTC.

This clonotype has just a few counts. CDR3 loop: CASSRQGEGTEAFF. CDR3 DNA: TGCGCCAGCAGCCGCCAGGGAGAGGGCACTGAAGCTTTCTTT. The chain uses TRBV4-3 and TRBJ1-1, with a weak D call TRBD1 (5 bases). Germline V lookup: CDR1 LGHNA, CDR2 YSLEER. This CDR3 spans 14 amino acids. Trimming took off 4 bases at V and 4 bases at J, with 13 bases between the two ends.

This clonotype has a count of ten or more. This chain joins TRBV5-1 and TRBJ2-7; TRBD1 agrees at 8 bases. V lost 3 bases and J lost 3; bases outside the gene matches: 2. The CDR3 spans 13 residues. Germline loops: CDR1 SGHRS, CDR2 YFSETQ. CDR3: CASSYTGGYEQYF. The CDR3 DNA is TGCGCCAGCAGCTACACAGGGGGCTACGAGCAGTACTTC.

The CDR3 region is CASSQAELGPRETQYF. The CDR3 DNA sequence: TGTGCCAGCAGCCAAGCCGAACTAGGTCCAAGGGAGACCCAGTACTTC. V gene TRBV3-1 combines with J gene TRBJ2-5, with a weak D call TRBD2 (5 bases). The CDR3 length is 16 residues. The V end was cut by 1 base, the J end by 5 bases, with 17 bases between. Germline assignment: CDR1 LGHDT and CDR2 YNNKEL (reference sequence).

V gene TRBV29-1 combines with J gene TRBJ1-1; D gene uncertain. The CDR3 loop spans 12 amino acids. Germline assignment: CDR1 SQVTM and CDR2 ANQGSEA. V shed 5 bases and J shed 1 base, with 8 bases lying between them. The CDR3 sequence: CSVIRKNTEAFF. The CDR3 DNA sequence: TGCAGCGTTATACGTAAGAACACTGAAGCTTTCTTT.

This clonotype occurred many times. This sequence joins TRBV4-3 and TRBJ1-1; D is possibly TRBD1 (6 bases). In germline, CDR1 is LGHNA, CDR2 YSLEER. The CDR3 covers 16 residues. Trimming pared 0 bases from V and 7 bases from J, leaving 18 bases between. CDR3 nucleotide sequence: TGCGCCAGCAGCCAAGAGGAGGAACAGGGTGTATATGAAGCTTTCTTT. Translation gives CASSQEEEQGVYEAFF.

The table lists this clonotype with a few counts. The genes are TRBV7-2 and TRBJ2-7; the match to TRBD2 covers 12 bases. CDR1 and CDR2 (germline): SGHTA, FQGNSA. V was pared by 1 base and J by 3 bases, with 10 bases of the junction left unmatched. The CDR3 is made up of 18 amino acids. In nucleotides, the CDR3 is TGTGCCAGCAGCTTAGGATTGACTAGCGGGGGACGGTACTACGAGCAGTACTTC. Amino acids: CASSLGLTSGGRYYEQYF.

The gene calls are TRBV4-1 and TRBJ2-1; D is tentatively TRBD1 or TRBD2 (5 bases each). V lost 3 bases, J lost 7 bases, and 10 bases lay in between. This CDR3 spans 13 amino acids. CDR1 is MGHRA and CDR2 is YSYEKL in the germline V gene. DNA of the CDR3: TGCGCCAGCAGCCAGGGGGACGGGAATGAGCAGTTCTTC. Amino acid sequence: CASSQGDGNEQFF.

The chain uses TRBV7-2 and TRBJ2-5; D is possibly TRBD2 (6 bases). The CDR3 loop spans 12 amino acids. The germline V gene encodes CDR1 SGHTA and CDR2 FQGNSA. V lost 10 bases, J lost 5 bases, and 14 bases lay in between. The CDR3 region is CAIERGGETQYF. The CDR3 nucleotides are TGTGCCATAGAGAGGGGAGGCGAGACCCAGTACTTC.

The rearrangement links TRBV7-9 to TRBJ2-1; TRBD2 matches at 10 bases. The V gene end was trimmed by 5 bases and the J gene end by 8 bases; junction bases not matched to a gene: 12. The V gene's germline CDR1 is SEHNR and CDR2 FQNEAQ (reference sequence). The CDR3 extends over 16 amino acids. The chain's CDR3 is CASSASRLAGVYEQFF. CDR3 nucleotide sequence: TGTGCCAGCAGCGCGAGTCGTCTAGCGGGGGTGTATGAGCAGTTCTTC.

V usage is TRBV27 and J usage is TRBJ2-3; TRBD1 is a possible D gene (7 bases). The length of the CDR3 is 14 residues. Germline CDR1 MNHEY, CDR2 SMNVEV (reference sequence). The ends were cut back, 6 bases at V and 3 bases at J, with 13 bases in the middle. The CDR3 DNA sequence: TGTGCCAGCAGGCCACAGGGGAGGACAGATACGCAGTATTTT. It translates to CASRPQGRTDTQYF.

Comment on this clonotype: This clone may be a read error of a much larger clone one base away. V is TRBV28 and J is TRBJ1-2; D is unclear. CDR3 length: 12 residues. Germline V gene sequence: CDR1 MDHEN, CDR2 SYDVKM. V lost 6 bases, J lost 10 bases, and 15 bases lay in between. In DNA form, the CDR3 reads TGTGCCAGCAGACCCAACCGGATCTCCTACACCTTC. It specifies CASRPNRISYTF.

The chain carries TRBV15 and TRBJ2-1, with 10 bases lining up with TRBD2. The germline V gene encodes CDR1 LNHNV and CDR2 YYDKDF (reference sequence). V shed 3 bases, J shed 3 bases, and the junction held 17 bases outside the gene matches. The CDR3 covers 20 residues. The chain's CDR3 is CATSSPEGGLAGAYYNEQFF. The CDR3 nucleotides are TGTGCCACCAGCAGCCCAGAGGGGGGGCTAGCGGGGGCCTACTACAATGAGCAGTTCTTC.

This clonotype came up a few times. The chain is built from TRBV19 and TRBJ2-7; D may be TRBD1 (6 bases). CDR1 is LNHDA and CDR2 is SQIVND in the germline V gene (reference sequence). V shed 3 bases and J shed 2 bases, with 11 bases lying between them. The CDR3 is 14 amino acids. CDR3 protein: CASSMTGRTYEQYF. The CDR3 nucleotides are TGTGCCAGTAGTATGACAGGTAGAACCTACGAGCAGTACTTC.